Listed below are T cell receptor beta chains from one sample, sequenced in a study of blood T cell repertoires in COVID-19. Using immunoSEQ multiplex PCR, the repertoire was profiled, and TCRdb retains in-frame clones only, with some absent. The sample lists around 250,000 clones; around 86% were seen once. The sample was peripheral blood. These receptors were obtained from a woman aged 80 or older with COVID-19, enrolled during active disease. Each CDR3 is given with its conserved first and last residue. Each record gives: J gene, clone size, D gene, V gene, CDR3 DNA, CDR3 protein. A D gene is named only where the DNA matches it firmly. Only part of the rows carry a size: once, few, many, or a class if the clone is expanded.

>TRBJ2-3|.|TRBD1|TRBV5-1
TGCGCCAGCAGCTTGGGAGGGGGCGCAGATACGCAGTATTTT
CASSLGGGADTQYF
>TRBJ1-5|many|.|TRBV5-8
TGTGCCAGCAGCTTGGGAGGGGCGCGGGGCCTTTTACAGCATTTT
CASSLGGARGLLQHF
>TRBJ2-1|once|TRBD2|TRBV10-3
TGTGCAATAAGTGCCCGGACTAGCGCCACTGGGTACAATGAGCAGTTCTTC
CAISARTSATGYNEQFF
>TRBJ2-1|.|.|TRBV6-4
TGTGCCAGCAGTGCGGCAGTGGCGGGGGCTGGGAGTGAGCAGTTCTTC
CASSAAVAGAGSEQFF
>TRBJ1-1|.|.|TRBV3-1/TRBV3-2
TGTGCCAGCAGCCATAGGCACACGGGGACTGAAGCTTTCTTT
CASSHRHTGTEAFF
>TRBJ1-4|.|TRBD1|TRBV7-2
TGTGCCAGCAGCTTAACCGGGACAGGGGCCTCGCGCGAAAAACTGTTTTTT
CASSLTGTGASREKLFF
>TRBJ2-1|few|.|TRBV6-4
TGTGCCAGCAGTGCACAGGGCGATGAGCAGTTCTTC
CASSAQGDEQFF
>TRBJ2-3|.|.|TRBV7-2
TGTGCCAGCAGCCCACAGAGAGGGTTAGCAGATACGCAGTATTTT
CASSPQRGLADTQYF
>TRBJ2-3|.|TRBD2|TRBV7-6
TGTGCCAGCAGCCTACGACTAGCCGACCTCACAGATACGCAGTATTTT
CASSLRLADLTDTQYF
>TRBJ1-6|few|TRBD1|TRBV6-2/TRBV6-3
TGTGCCAGCAGTTCCGACAGGGGAAGCTCCTATAATTCACCCCTCCACTTT
CASSSDRGSSYNSPLHF
>TRBJ1-2|.|.|TRBV20-1
TGCAGTGCTAGTGGGGGCAACTATGGCTACACCTTC
CSASGGNYGYTF
>TRBJ1-2|.|TRBD1|TRBV5-8
TGTGCCAGCAGCCCATACCCTGAGGGACAGCGCGGCTACACCTTC
CASSPYPEGQRGYTF
>TRBJ2-2|.|TRBD2|TRBV9
TGTGCCAGCAGCGTCGGACTAGCGTTGACCGGGGAGCTGTTTTTT
CASSVGLALTGELFF
>TRBJ2-2|.|.|TRBV30
TGTGCCTGGAGTGTACTGGGGGGGAACACCGGGGAGCTGTTTTTT
CAWSVLGGNTGELFF
>TRBJ2-2|.|.|TRBV28
TGTGCCATCAAAACGGGGGACACCGGGGAGCTGTTTTTT
CAIKTGDTGELFF
>TRBJ1-2|.|.|TRBV18
TGTGCCAGCTCACCACCTCCGGGGGGGAACTATGGCTACACCTTC
CASSPPPGGNYGYTF
>TRBJ1-6|.|.|TRBV6-1
TGTGCCAGCAGTGGGCCCCAGGGCTCCTATAATTCACCCCTCCACTTT
CASSGPQGSYNSPLHF
>TRBJ2-1|.|TRBD2|TRBV6-6
TGTGCCAGCAGTTTCGTAGCGGGGGGGCCAAGTGAGCAGTTCTTC
CASSFVAGGPSEQFF
>TRBJ1-1|.|TRBD1|TRBV27
TGTGCCAGCAGTAAGGAAAGGACAGGCCCCATGAACACTGAAGCTTTCTTT
CASSKERTGPMNTEAFF
>TRBJ1-2|few|.|TRBV3-1/TRBV3-2
TGTGCCAGCAGCCCGACAGCTTCCTATGGCTACACCTTC
CASSPTASYGYTF
>TRBJ1-2|.|.|TRBV6-5
TGTGCCAGCAGTTACGCGAAGAACCCCTCGCGGTATGGCTACACCTTC
CASSYAKNPSRYGYTF
>TRBJ1-4|.|.|TRBV4-1
TGCGCCAGCAGCAGGGAGGATACAACTAATGAAAAACTGTTTTTT
CASSREDTTNEKLFF
>TRBJ1-1|once|.|TRBV19
TGTGCCAGTAGTATCCTTGGGGGGGCAGGGTATGGCACTGAAGCTTTCTTT
CASSILGGAGYGTEAFF